This T cell receptor beta chain was recovered during a study of monozygotic twins with inflammatory bowel disease. TCRdb reprocessed the 5' RACE reads and keeps a single row for each CDR3 protein, giving no DNA. Its clone listing holds 300,000 to 400,000 distinct CDR3 sequences. CDR3 length: 16 residues. From germline, CDR1 is SEHNR and CDR2 FQNEAQ (reference sequence). From whole blood, total RNA was isolated without any sorting of T cells. The sequence was collected from a human donor with ulcerative colitis or Crohn's disease, or a healthy co-twin of an affected twin (not recorded which). The sample was blood. The chain couples TRBV7-9 to TRBJ2-5. Here the CDR3 reads CASSPAATTPQETQYF.